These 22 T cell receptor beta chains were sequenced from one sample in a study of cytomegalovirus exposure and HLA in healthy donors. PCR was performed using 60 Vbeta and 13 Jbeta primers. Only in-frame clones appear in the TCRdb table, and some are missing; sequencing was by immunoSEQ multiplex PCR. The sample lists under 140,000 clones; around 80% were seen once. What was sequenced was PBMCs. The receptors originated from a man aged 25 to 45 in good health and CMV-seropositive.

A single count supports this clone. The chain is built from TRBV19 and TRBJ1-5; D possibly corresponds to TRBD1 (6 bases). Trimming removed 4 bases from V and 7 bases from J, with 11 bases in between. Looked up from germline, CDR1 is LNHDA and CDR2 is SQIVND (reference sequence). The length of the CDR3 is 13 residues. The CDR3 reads CASSRGGLQPQHF. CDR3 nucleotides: TGTGCCAGTAGTAGAGGGGGATTGCAGCCCCAGCATTTT.

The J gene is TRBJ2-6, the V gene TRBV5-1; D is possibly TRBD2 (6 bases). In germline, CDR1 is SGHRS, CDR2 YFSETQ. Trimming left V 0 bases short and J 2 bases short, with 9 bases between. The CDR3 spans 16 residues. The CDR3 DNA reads TGCGCCAGCAGCTTGGCTGGGGGGACTGGGGCCAACGTCCTGACTTTC. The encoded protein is CASSLAGGTGANVLTF.

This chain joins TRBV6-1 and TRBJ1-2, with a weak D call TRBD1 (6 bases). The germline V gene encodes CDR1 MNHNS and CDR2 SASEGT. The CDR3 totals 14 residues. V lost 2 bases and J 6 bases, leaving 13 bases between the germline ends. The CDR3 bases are TGTGCCAGCAGTGAACGGCAGGGGTTGGATGGCTACACCTTC. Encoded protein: CASSERQGLDGYTF.

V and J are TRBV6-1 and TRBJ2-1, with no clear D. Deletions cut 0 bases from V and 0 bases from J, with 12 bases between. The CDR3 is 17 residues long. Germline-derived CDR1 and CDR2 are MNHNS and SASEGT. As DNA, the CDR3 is TGTGCCAGCAGTGAAGCATTTCCAGGAAGCTCCTACAATGAGCAGTTCTTC. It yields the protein CASSEAFPGSSYNEQFF.

CDR3 residues: CASSHGQGTDTQYF. CDR3 nucleotides: TGTGCCAGCAGCCATGGACAGGGCACAGATACGCAGTATTTT. J is TRBJ2-3 and V is TRBV4-2, with 7 bases identical to TRBD1. Germline-derived CDR1 and CDR2 are LGHNA and YNFKEQ. The CDR3 consists of 14 residues. After removal of 3 bases from V and 1 base from J, the junction contained 1 base not matched to a gene.

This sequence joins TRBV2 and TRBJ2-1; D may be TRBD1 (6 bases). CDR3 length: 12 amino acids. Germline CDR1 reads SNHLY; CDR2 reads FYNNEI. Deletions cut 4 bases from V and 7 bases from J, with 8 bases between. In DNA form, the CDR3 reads TGTGCCAGCAGTGTTGACAGGAATGAGCAGTTCTTC. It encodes CASSVDRNEQFF.

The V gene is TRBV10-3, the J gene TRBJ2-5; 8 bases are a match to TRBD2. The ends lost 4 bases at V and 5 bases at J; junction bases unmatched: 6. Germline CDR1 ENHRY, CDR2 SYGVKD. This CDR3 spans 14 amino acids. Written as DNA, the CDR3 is TGTGCCATCAGTGGAGCGGGGGCGATTGAGACCCAGTACTTC. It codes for CAISGAGAIETQYF.

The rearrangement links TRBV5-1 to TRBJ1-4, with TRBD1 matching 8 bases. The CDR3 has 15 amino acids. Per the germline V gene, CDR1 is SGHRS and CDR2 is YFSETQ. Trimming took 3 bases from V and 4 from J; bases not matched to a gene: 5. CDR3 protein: CASSSGQANNEKLFF. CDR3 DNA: TGCGCCAGCAGCTCGGGACAGGCAAATAATGAAAAACTGTTTTTT. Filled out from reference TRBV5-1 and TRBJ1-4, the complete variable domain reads KAGVTQTPRYLIKTRGQQVTLSCSPISGHRSVSWYQQTPGQGLQFLFEYFSETQRNKGNFPGRFSGRQFSNSRSEMNVSTLELGDSALYLCASSSGQANNEKLFFGSGTQLSVL.

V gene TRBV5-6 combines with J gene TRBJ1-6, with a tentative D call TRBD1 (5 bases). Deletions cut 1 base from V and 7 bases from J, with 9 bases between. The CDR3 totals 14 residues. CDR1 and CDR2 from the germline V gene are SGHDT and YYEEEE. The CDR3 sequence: CASSLTTVNSPLHF. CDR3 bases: TGTGCCAGCAGCTTGACGACAGTAAATTCACCCCTCCACTTT.

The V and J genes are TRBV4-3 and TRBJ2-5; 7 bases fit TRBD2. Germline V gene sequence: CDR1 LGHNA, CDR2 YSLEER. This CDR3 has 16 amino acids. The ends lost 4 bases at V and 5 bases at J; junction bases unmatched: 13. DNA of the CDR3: TGCGCCAGCAGCCCCTCCCGATGGGAGGGGATTGAGACCCAGTACTTC. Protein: CASSPSRWEGIETQYF.

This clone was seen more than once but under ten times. Written as DNA, the CDR3 is TGTGCCAGCAGCTACCGAGGGGGAGAGGCAGATACGCAGTATTTT. Encoded protein: CASSYRGGEADTQYF. The rearrangement links TRBV5-6 to TRBJ2-3, with D possibly matching TRBD1 (6 bases). The CDR3 has 15 amino acids. Germline lookup yields CDR1 SGHDT and CDR2 YYEEEE. V was cut by 3 bases and J by 4 bases, with 15 bases left in between.

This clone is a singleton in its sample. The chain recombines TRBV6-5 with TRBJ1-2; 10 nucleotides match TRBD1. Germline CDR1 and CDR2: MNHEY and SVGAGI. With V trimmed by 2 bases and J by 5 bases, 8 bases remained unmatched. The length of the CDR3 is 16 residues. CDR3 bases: TGTGCCAGCAGTTACGTACCGGGACAGGGGTTGTATGGCTACACCTTC. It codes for CASSYVPGQGLYGYTF.

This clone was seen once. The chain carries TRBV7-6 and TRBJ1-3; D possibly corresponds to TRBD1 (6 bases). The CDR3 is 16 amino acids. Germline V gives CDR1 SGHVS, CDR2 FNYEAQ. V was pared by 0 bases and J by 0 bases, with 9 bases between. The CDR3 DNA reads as TGTGCCAGCAGCTTAGCGGGACACAGCTCTGGAAACACCATATATTTT. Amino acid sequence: CASSLAGHSSGNTIYF. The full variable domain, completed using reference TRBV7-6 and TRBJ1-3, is GAGVSQSPRYKVTKRGQDVALRCDPISGHVSLYWYRQALGQGPEFLTYFNYEAQQDKSGLPNDRFSAERPEGSISTLTIQRTEQRDSAMYRCASSLAGHSSGNTIYFGEGSWLTVV.

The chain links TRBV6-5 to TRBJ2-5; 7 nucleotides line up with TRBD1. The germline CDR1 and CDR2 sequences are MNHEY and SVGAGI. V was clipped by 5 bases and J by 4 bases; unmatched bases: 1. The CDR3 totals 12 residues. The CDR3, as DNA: TGTGCCAGCAGTAACAGGGGAGAGACCCAGTACTTC. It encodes CASSNRGETQYF.

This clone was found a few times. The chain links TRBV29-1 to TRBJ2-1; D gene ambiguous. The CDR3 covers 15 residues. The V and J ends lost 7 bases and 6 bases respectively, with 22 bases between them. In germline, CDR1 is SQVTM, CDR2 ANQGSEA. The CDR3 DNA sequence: TGCAGCGCCAAATCAGTCCGCAGAATGATCAATGAGCAGTTCTTC. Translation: CSAKSVRRMINEQFF.

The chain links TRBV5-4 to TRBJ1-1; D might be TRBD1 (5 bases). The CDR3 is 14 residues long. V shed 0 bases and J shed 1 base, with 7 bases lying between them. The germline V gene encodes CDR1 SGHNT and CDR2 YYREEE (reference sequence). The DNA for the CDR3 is TGTGCCAGCAGCTTGGCAGGGTCGAACACTGAAGCTTTCTTT. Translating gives CASSLAGSNTEAFF. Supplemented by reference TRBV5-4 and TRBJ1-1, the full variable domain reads ETGVTQSPTHLIKTRGQQVTLRCSSQSGHNTVSWYQQALGQGPQFIFQYYREEENGRGNFPPRFSGLQFPNYSSELNVNALELDDSALYLCASSLAGSNTEAFFGQGTRLTVV.

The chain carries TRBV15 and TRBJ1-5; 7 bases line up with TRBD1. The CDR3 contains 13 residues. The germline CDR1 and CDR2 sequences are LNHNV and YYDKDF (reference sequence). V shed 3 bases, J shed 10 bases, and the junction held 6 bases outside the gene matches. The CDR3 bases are TGTGCCACCAGCAGGGCAAGGACAGGCCCCCAGCATTTT. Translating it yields CATSRARTGPQHF. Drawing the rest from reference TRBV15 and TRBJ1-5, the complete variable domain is DAMVIQNPRYQVTQFGKPVTLSCSQTLNHNVMYWYQQKSSQAPKLLFHYYDKDFNNEADTPDNFQSRRPNTSFCFLDIRSPGLGDTAMYLCATSRARTGPQHFGDGTRLSIL.

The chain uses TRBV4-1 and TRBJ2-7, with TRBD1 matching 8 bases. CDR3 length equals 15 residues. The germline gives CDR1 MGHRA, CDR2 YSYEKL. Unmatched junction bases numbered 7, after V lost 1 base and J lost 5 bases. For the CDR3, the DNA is TGCGCCAGCAGCCAAGGTCAGGGGGCACTCCACGAGCAGTACTTC. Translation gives CASSQGQGALHEQYF.

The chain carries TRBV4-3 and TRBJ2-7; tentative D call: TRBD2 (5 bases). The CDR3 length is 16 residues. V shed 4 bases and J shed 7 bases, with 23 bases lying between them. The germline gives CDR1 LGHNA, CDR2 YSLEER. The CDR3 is CASSPIEGTSNPEQYF. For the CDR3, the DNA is TGCGCCAGCAGCCCCATCGAGGGCACCTCGAACCCGGAGCAGTACTTC.

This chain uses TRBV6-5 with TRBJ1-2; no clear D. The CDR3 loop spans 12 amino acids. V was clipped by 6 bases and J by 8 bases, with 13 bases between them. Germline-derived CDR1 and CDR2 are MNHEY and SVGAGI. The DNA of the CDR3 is TGTGCCAGCAGGTACCTGTCGGGGGGCTACACCTTC. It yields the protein CASRYLSGGYTF.

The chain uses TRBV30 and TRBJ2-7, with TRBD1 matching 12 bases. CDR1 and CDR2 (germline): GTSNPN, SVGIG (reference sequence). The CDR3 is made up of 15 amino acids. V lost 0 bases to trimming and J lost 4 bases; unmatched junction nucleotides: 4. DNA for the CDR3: TGTGCCTGGAGTGTCGGGACAGGGGGCCCTTACGAGCAGTACTTC. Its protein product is CAWSVGTGGPYEQYF.

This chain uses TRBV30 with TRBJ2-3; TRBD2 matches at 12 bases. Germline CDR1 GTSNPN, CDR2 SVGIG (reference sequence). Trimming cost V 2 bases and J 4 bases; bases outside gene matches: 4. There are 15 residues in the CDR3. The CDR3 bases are TGTGCCTGGAGTCGCCTAGCGGGGGGGGCAGATACGCAGTATTTT. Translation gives CAWSRLAGGADTQYF.